The 2 T cell receptor beta chains reported below all come from one sample, sequenced in a study of regulatory T cells in long-lasting Graves disease. Construction of TCR beta libraries relied on iRepertoire HTBI primers and on Arm-PCR targeting CDR3 regions. TCRdb passed the multiplex PCR reads through MiXCR, listing each CDR3 protein once. Of 560,000 or so distinct CDR3 sequences in the sample, approximately 16% are singletons; the top ten hold more than 10%. As to time point: newly diagnosed GD, antithyroid drugs for less than 3 months. From RNA extracted from PBMCs, the TCR library was made. The same data also went into a second study, on T cells in Graves' hyperthyroidism and ophthalmopathy.

Sample: peripheral blood mononuclear cells (PBMCs), taken at new diagnosis, from a patient treated with antithyroid drugs. The receptors here all came from a man between 18 and 29 years old with Graves disease.

This chain joins TRBV6-2 or TRBV6-3 and TRBJ1-1, with TRBD1 identical over 7 bases. Germline CDR1 is MNHEY and CDR2 is SVGEGT. V lost 8 bases and J lost 4; bases outside the gene matches: 7. The CDR3 length is 13 residues. CDR3 in amino acids: CASDDRVFTEAFF. The CDR3 DNA is TGTGCCAGCGATGACAGGGTTTTCACTGAAGCTTTCTTT.

This clonotype was detected a few times. The rearrangement uses TRBV5-4 and TRBJ2-7; 10 nucleotides match TRBD1. Per germline, CDR1 SGHNT and CDR2 YYREEE (reference sequence). J was trimmed by 3 bases and V by 4 bases; bases with no gene match: 7. CDR3 length: 15 residues. CDR3 residues: CASSAGRDRGYEQYF. The CDR3 DNA follows: TGTGCCAGCAGCGCGGGACGGGACAGGGGCTACGAGCAGTACTTC.